This T cell receptor (beta chain) was captured in a study of T cell clonality in common variable immunodeficiency. General study findings and limits: Shared TCRbeta clones were fewer between CVID subjects than controls.

This clone has ten or more counts. Its antigen is unidentified. The sequence runs out 3 residues before the end of the CDR3; the remainder is reconstructed from the germline J gene. The junction had 7 bases not matched to a gene; V was cut back by 5 bases and J by 6 bases. The CDR3 sequence is 14 residues long. Only in-frame clones appear in the TCRdb table, and some are missing; sequencing was by immunoSEQ multiplex PCR. The sample presents tens of thousands of clones, none singletons. The V call is TRBV5-3, the J call TRBJ1-5; 8 nucleotides agree with TRBD1. TRBV5-3 is an open reading frame whose function is uncertain. The sequence was obtained from a person between 18 and 75 years old in good health. Sequenced sample: peripheral blood mononuclear cells. The DNA read from the CDR3 is TGTGCCAGAAGTTCGCAGGGGGCGGCTCAGCCC. Translated: CARSSQGAAQP. The full CDR3 sequence reads CARSSQGAAQPQHF.